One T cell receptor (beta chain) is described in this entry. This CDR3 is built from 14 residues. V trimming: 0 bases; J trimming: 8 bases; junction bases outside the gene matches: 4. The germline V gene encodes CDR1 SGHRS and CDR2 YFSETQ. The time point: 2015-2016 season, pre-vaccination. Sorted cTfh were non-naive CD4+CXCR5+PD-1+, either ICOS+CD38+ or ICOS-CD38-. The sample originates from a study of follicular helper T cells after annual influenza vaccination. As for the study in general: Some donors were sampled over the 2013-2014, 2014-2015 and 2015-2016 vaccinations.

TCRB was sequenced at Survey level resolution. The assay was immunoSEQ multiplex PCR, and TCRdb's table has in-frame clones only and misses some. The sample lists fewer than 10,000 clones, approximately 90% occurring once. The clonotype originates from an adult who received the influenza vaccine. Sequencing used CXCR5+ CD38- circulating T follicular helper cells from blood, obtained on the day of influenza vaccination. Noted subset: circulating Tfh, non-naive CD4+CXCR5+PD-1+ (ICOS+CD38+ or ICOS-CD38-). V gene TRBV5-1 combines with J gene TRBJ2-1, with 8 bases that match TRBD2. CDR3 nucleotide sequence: TGCGCCAGCAGCTTGGTGACTAGCGCGGATGAGCAGTTCTTC. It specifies CASSLVTSADEQFF.